One sample yielded the 13 T cell receptor beta chains listed below, sequenced in a study of blood T cell repertoires in COVID-19 (TCRdb year 2020). The library was built by means of the immunoSEQ multiplex PCR assay. TCRdb mirrors the immuneACCESS table, restricted to in-frame sequences. Some clones are absent from its copies; in checked studies, under half trace to an unresolved V gene, and the reason for the others is unknown. For this sample the table gives roughly 200,000 clones, of which 87% were detected only once. The ten top clones hold more than 10% of the sample. The sequenced sample consisted of peripheral blood. The receptors stem from a woman aged 18-29 years who had recovered from COVID-19.

This clone was seen once. The V gene is TRBV13, the J gene TRBJ1-1; 12 bases align to TRBD1. CDR3 size: 18 residues. Germline lookup yields CDR1 PRHDT and CDR2 FYEKMQ (reference sequence). V lost 5 bases and J lost 5; bases outside the gene matches: 15. The CDR3 region is CASSPGTGGDLGVTEAFF. The DNA of the CDR3 is TGTGCCAGCAGCCCTGGGACAGGGGGCGATCTGGGTGTTACTGAAGCTTTCTTT.

The chain has TRBV2 and TRBJ1-1; 8 bases are a match to TRBD1. Germline loops: CDR1 SNHLY, CDR2 FYNNEI. This CDR3 contains 14 residues. V gave up 6 bases and J gave up 2 bases; unmatched junction bases: 5. DNA of the CDR3: TGTGCCAGCAGGAACAGGGGGGGTAACACTGAAGCTTTCTTT. It codes for CASRNRGGNTEAFF.

The rearrangement links TRBV5-5 to TRBJ1-5; TRBD1 matches 7 bases. There are 15 residues in the CDR3. The ends lost 1 base at V and 4 bases at J; junction bases unmatched: 5. Germline values: CDR1 SGHKS, CDR2 YYEKEE (reference sequence). The CDR3: CASSLNRGWNQPQHF. The CDR3 DNA reads TGTGCCAGCAGCTTGAACAGGGGTTGGAATCAGCCCCAGCATTTT.

J is TRBJ2-3 and V is TRBV13; no clear D. In germline, CDR1 is PRHDT, CDR2 FYEKMQ (reference sequence). The CDR3 is made up of 14 amino acids. V lost 4 bases, J lost 1 base, and 9 bases lay in between. The DNA for the CDR3 is TGTGCCAGCAGCTCCTTGAGTGGCACAGATACGCAGTATTTT. Encoded protein: CASSSLSGTDTQYF.

The chain carries TRBV11-3 and TRBJ2-3, with D hard to call. The V and J ends lost 5 bases and 2 bases respectively, with 11 bases between them. This CDR3 has 14 amino acids. The germline V gene has CDR1 SGHNT and CDR2 YENEEA. The CDR3 loop reads CASSLSRYTDTQYF. The CDR3 coding sequence is TGTGCCAGCAGCCTATCGCGGTACACAGATACGCAGTATTTT.

CDR3: CSVRGLAGDYEQYF. The CDR3 coding sequence is TGCAGCGTTCGTGGACTAGCGGGAGATTACGAGCAGTACTTC. The chain has TRBV29-1 and TRBJ2-7, with 13 bases matching TRBD2. Germline assignment: CDR1 SQVTM and CDR2 ANQGSEA. The CDR3 runs to 14 residues. Losses at the gene ends were 5 bases for V and 4 bases for J; bases not matched to a gene: 5.

This clone was counted a few times. The V and J genes are TRBV30 and TRBJ2-2; 12 bases agree with TRBD2. CDR3 size: 14 residues. V was clipped by 2 bases and J by 8 bases; unmatched bases: 3. Germline assignment: CDR1 GTSNPN and CDR2 SVGIG (reference sequence). In DNA form, the CDR3 reads TGTGCCTGGAGTCTAGCGGGAGGGGGAGGGGAGCTGTTTTTT. It codes for CAWSLAGGGGELFF.

The chain has TRBV3-1 (or the pseudogene TRBV3-2) and TRBJ2-7; 10 positions match TRBD2. The V gene's germline CDR1 is LGHDT and CDR2 YNNKEL (reference sequence). This CDR3 has 16 amino acids. The junction had 10 bases not matched to a gene; V was cut back by 4 bases and J by 4 bases. The CDR3 nucleotides read TGTGCCAGCAGCCCCTATCCTAGCGGGAGTTTGTACGAGCAGTACTTC. It translates to CASSPYPSGSLYEQYF.

The rearrangement uses TRBV7-9 and TRBJ2-7; weak D call: TRBD2 (5 bases). The germline V gene has CDR1 SEHNR and CDR2 FQNEAQ (reference sequence). The CDR3 is 13 residues long. Between the trimmed V and J ends, which lost 5 bases and 5 bases, there was a span of 13 bases. CDR3 protein: CASSILDGNEQYF. In nucleotides, the CDR3 is TGTGCCAGCAGCATACTGGACGGGAACGAGCAGTACTTC.

This chain connects TRBV19 to TRBJ2-3, with TRBD2 matching over 9 bases. In germline, CDR1 is LNHDA, CDR2 SQIVND (reference sequence). Losses at the gene ends were 3 bases for V and 3 bases for J; bases not matched to a gene: 10. CDR3 length equals 17 residues. The chain's CDR3 is CASSIGLSGRLTDTQYF. CDR3 nucleotide sequence: TGTGCCAGTAGTATTGGGCTGAGCGGGAGGTTAACAGATACGCAGTATTTT.

The rearrangement uses TRBV5-1 and TRBJ2-1, with TRBD2 matching 10 bases. The germline V gene has CDR1 SGHRS and CDR2 YFSETQ. This CDR3 region has 16 residues. Losses at the gene ends were 0 bases for V and 2 bases for J; bases not matched to a gene: 2. In nucleotides, the CDR3 is TGCGCCAGCAGCTTGGAAGCGGGAGGGCCCTACAATGAGCAGTTCTTC. It codes for CASSLEAGGPYNEQFF.

The J gene is TRBJ1-1, the V gene TRBV29-1, with D perhaps matching TRBD1 (6 bases). Trimming took off 7 bases at V and 3 bases at J, with 21 bases between the two ends. Germline CDR1 is SQVTM and CDR2 is ANQGSEA. CDR3 length: 15 amino acids. CDR3 amino acids: CSARGGGFTDTEAFF. CDR3 nucleotides: TGCAGCGCTCGCGGCGGGGGCTTCACGGACACTGAAGCTTTCTTT.

The CDR3 sequence: CASSFTTSGPNTGELFF. In DNA form, the CDR3 reads TGTGCCAGCAGCTTTACCACTAGCGGGCCGAACACCGGGGAGCTGTTTTTT. The chain combines TRBV5-6 with TRBJ2-2, with 9 bases matching TRBD2. Trimming at V came to 2 bases and at J to 0 bases, leaving 5 bases not matched to a gene. Germline CDR1 is SGHDT and CDR2 is YYEEEE. The CDR3 loop spans 17 amino acids. Drawing the rest from reference TRBV5-6 and TRBJ2-2, the complete variable domain is DAGVTQSPTHLIKTRGQQVTLRCSPKSGHDTVSWYQQALGQGPQFIFQYYEEEERQRGNFPDRFSGHQFPNYSSELNVNALLLGDSALYLCASSFTTSGPNTGELFFGEGSRLTVL.